This entry features one TCR beta chain sequence. Specified time point: pre-treatment baseline. Response was assessed by RECIST 1.1 at 12 weeks, except a couple of rapid progressors. Trimming left V 4 bases short and J 0 bases short, with 12 bases between. The CDR3 spans 15 residues. The V gene's germline CDR1 is MNHEY and CDR2 SVGAGI. Every bulk PBMC sample received the same 350 ng of DNA. Measured with immunoSEQ multiplex PCR; TCRdb has only the in-frame clones, and not every one. The sample yields around 11,000 clones, approximately 87% seen once. This sample stems from a study of blood T cell dynamics during melanoma immunotherapy.

The receptor comes from a human donor with melanoma. This specimen was blood, taken from a patient treated with checkpoint blockade. The chain employs TRBV6-5 and TRBJ1-1; D ambiguous. The CDR3 sequence: CASSFGVGMNTEAFF. For the CDR3, the DNA is TGTGCCAGCAGTTTTGGGGTCGGCATGAACACTGAAGCTTTCTTT.